The T cell receptor beta chain described here comes from a study of blood T cells in healthy people across ages. Study outcomes and limitations: Aged donors had fewer naive CD4+ cells and lower diversity than long-lived donors. Observed TCR beta diversity per million T cells went down as age went up. This fall followed a roughly linear course with age.

Germline CDR1 and CDR2: GTSNPN and SVGIG (reference sequence). This CDR3 is built from 15 residues. The V gene lost 0 bases and the J gene lost 3 bases, with 12 bases spanning the gap. Approximately 9.1 milliliters was the volume of peripheral blood drawn from each donor. Using a J-beta primer mix together with a sample-barcoded 5' primer, a second PCR was run for about 6 to 11 cycles. Every cDNA molecule bore a tag from a template-switch adaptor containing 12 random nucleotides. TCRdb re-called the 5' RACE reads with MiXCR, one entry per CDR3 protein. The sample carries 550,000 to 800,000 distinct CDR3 sequences, more than 20% recorded once. On this clonotype itself: As yet, its antigen is unknown.

Sequencing used blood. This receptor was identified in a man between 65 and 80 years old in good health. The V and J genes are TRBV30 and TRBJ1-5; D possibly corresponds to TRBD1 (5 bases). The CDR3 nucleotides read TGTGCCTGGAGTGTACACGGGGGACCCAATCAGCCCCAGCATTTT. Protein: CAWSVHGGPNQPQHF. Drawing the rest from reference TRBV30 and TRBJ1-5, the complete variable domain is SQTIHQWPATLVQPVGSPLSLECTVEGTSNPNLYWYRQAAGRGLQLLFYSVGIGQISSEVPQNLSASRPQDRQFILSSKKLLLSDSGFYLCAWSVHGGPNQPQHFGDGTRLSIL.